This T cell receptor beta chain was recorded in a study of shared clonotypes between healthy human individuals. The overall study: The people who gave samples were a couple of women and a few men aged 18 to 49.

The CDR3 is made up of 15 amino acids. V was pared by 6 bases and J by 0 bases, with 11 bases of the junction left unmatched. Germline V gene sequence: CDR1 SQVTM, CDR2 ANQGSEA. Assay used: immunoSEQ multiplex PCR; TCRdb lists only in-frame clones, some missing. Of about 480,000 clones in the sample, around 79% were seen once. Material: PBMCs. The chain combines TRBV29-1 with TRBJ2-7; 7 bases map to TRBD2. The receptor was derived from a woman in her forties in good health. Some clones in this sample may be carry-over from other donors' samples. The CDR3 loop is CSVSALAASSYEQYF. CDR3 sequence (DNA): TGCAGCGTCTCGGCGCTAGCGGCAAGCTCCTACGAGCAGTACTTC.